This entry lists 25 T cell receptor beta chains sequenced from one sample in a study of T cell responses to AZD1222 COVID-19 vaccine. Clones were sequenced by immunoSEQ multiplex PCR, and TCRdb holds only the in-frame ones, with some missing. Of tens of thousands of clones in the sample, around 82% were seen once. Sequences were derived from peripheral blood, sampled on day 0 of AZD1222 vaccination. These receptors all stem from an adult in good health.

The CDR3 is CAISEREVYVDTEAFF. The CDR3, as DNA: TGTGCCATCAGTGAAAGGGAGGTGTACGTCGACACTGAAGCTTTCTTT. V and J are TRBV10-3 and TRBJ1-1; D uncertain. The V and J ends lost 3 bases and 3 bases respectively, with 17 bases between them. Germline CDR1 and CDR2: ENHRY and SYGVKD. The CDR3 consists of 16 residues.

The sample holds a few counts of this clone. The V gene is TRBV29-1, the J gene TRBJ2-7, with D tentatively TRBD2 (5 bases). The V end was cut by 6 bases, the J end by 2 bases, with 14 bases between. Germline V CDR1 and CDR2: SQVTM, ANQGSEA. This CDR3 has 13 amino acids. The CDR3 loop reads CSVVVGSPYEQYF. The CDR3 region has the DNA TGCAGCGTGGTCGTGGGGAGCCCCTACGAGCAGTACTTC.

The chain employs TRBV5-1 and TRBJ1-6; tentatively, D is TRBD1 (6 bases). Trimming pared 5 bases from V and 0 bases from J, leaving 18 bases between. Germline values: CDR1 SGHRS, CDR2 YFSETQ. The CDR3 is 18 amino acids. The CDR3 sequence is CASRKMTGPSSYNSPLHF. Written as DNA, the CDR3 is TGCGCCAGCAGGAAGATGACAGGTCCGAGCTCCTATAATTCACCCCTCCACTTT. The whole variable domain, filled in from reference TRBV5-1 and TRBJ1-6, reads KAGVTQTPRYLIKTRGQQVTLSCSPISGHRSVSWYQQTPGQGLQFLFEYFSETQRNKGNFPGRFSGRQFSNSRSEMNVSTLELGDSALYLCASRKMTGPSSYNSPLHFGNGTRLTVT.

The CDR3 bases are TGTGCCAGCAGCGCCTCCAGTCAGGGGCCCCCCACAGATACGCAGTATTTT. Amino acid sequence: CASSASSQGPPTDTQYF. V and J are TRBV4-2 and TRBJ2-3; D may be TRBD1 (6 bases). This CDR3 has 17 amino acids. With 5 bases removed from V and 2 bases from J, the gap between germline ends came to 20 bases. CDR1 LGHNA and CDR2 YNFKEQ come from the germline V gene.

The chain carries TRBV9 and TRBJ2-6, with 8 bases aligning to TRBD1. The CDR3 extends over 17 amino acids. After removal of 2 bases from V and 2 bases from J, the junction contained 6 bases not matched to a gene. The V gene's germline CDR1 is SGDLS and CDR2 YYNGEE. The CDR3 DNA reads as TGTGCCAGCAGCGTGTCAGGGGGCCCTCCTGGGGCCAACGTCCTGACTTTC. As protein: CASSVSGGPPGANVLTF.

V usage is TRBV15 and J usage is TRBJ2-7; D could derive from TRBD1 or TRBD2 (5 bases each). The V gene's germline CDR1 is LNHNV and CDR2 YYDKDF (reference sequence). Trimming stripped 0 bases from V and 6 bases from J, with 9 bases between. There are 13 residues in the CDR3. The CDR3 DNA is TGTGCCACCAGCAGAGATGAGGGGTCCGAGCAGTACTTC. Amino acid sequence: CATSRDEGSEQYF.

This clone has just one count. This chain links TRBV3-1 (or the pseudogene TRBV3-2) with TRBJ2-3, with 15 bases identical to TRBD2. V was pared by 7 bases and J by 7 bases, with 3 bases of the junction left unmatched. Per germline, CDR1 LGHDT and CDR2 YNNKEL (reference sequence). The CDR3 sequence is 14 residues long. CDR3 nucleotides: TGTGCCAGCACCGGGACTAGCGGGGGGTATACGCAGTATTTT. This gives the protein CASTGTSGGYTQYF.

The chain carries TRBV6-5 and TRBJ2-7; TRBD1 matches at 8 bases. CDR3 length: 15 amino acids. Germline V gene lookup returns CDR1 MNHEY and CDR2 SVGAGI. Losses at the gene ends were 0 bases for V and 3 bases for J; bases not matched to a gene: 4. The CDR3 here is CASSYSSGGGYEQYF. DNA of the CDR3: TGTGCCAGCAGTTACTCGTCAGGGGGCGGCTACGAGCAGTACTTC.

This clone was seen more than once but under ten times. The genes are TRBV5-6 and TRBJ1-2; the D gene is possibly TRBD1 (5 bases). Deletions cut 1 base from V and 2 bases from J, with 12 bases between. Germline CDR1 SGHDT, CDR2 YYEEEE. The CDR3 runs to 15 residues. The CDR3 region has the DNA TGTGCCAGCAGCTTGAGCGGACACCGGAACTATGGCTACACCTTC. Its translation: CASSLSGHRNYGYTF.

The chain has TRBV19 and TRBJ1-5; D is ambiguous. The CDR3 contains 14 residues. Germline CDR1 is LNHDA and CDR2 is SQIVND (reference sequence). V was clipped by 6 bases and J by 2 bases, with 11 bases between them. The CDR3 loop reads CASRQVGGNQPQHF. CDR3 nucleotide sequence: TGTGCCAGTAGGCAGGTAGGAGGCAATCAGCCCCAGCATTTT. Together with reference TRBV19 and TRBJ1-5, the CDR3 gives the full variable domain: DGGITQSPKYLFRKEGQNVTLSCEQNLNHDAMYWYRQDPGQGLRLIYYSQIVNDFQKGDIAEGYSVSREKKESFPLTVTSAQKNPTAFYLCASRQVGGNQPQHFGDGTRLSIL.

The chain couples TRBV27 to TRBJ1-2, with 8 bases that match TRBD1. Germline assignment: CDR1 MNHEY and CDR2 SMNVEV (reference sequence). With 3 bases clipped from V and 1 base from J, the junction kept 7 bases outside the gene matches. The CDR3 loop spans 16 amino acids. The CDR3 bases are TGTGCCAGCAGTTTCGCGGCGACAGGGGTTAACTATGGCTACACCTTC. Translation gives CASSFAATGVNYGYTF.

This clone occurred a few times. The gene calls are TRBV5-1 and TRBJ1-2, with 7 bases aligning to TRBD1. The CDR3 loop spans 14 amino acids. Germline values: CDR1 SGHRS, CDR2 YFSETQ. V lost 0 bases to trimming and J lost 5 bases; unmatched junction nucleotides: 4. As DNA, the CDR3 is TGCGCCAGCAGCTTGGCTGGGACAGCTTATGGCTACACCTTC. This translates into CASSLAGTAYGYTF.

V usage is TRBV5-6 and J usage is TRBJ1-4, with no clear D. CDR1 is SGHDT, CDR2 YYEEEE, per germline. This CDR3 has 14 residues. V was clipped by 2 bases and J by 5 bases, with 10 bases between them. The CDR3 spells CASSFLGLNEKLFF. CDR3 DNA: TGTGCCAGCAGCTTTCTAGGACTCAATGAAAAACTGTTTTTT.

This clone was seen once. V usage is TRBV28 and J usage is TRBJ1-1; D remains unclear. The CDR3 extends over 14 amino acids. Trimming took off 8 bases at V and 0 bases at J, with 13 bases between the two ends. Germline V gives CDR1 MDHEN, CDR2 SYDVKM. The CDR3 sequence: CASWTQAMNTEAFF. The CDR3 DNA follows: TGTGCCAGCTGGACCCAGGCCATGAACACTGAAGCTTTCTTT.

The rearrangement joins TRBV5-1 to TRBJ1-3, with a possible D match to TRBD1 (6 bases). V was clipped by 4 bases and J by 0 bases, with 8 bases between them. Per the germline V gene, CDR1 is SGHRS and CDR2 is YFSETQ. The CDR3 is 14 amino acids. In DNA, the CDR3 is TGCGCCAGCAGCGGGGGCCTCTCTGGAAACACCATATATTTT. It is translated as CASSGGLSGNTIYF.

This sequence joins TRBV5-1 and TRBJ1-1, with a possible D match to TRBD1 (5 bases). The CDR3 has 14 amino acids. Germline V CDR1 and CDR2: SGHRS, YFSETQ. V lost 0 bases to trimming and J lost 3 bases, with 9 bases between them. CDR3 DNA: TGCGCCAGCAGCTTGGCCGGGGGAGACACTGAAGCTTTCTTT. Translating gives CASSLAGGDTEAFF.

The chain combines TRBV27 with TRBJ2-3, with D unclear. The germline V and J ends were trimmed by 10 bases and 4 bases, with 15 bases remaining between them. The CDR3 length is 13 residues. In germline, CDR1 is MNHEY, CDR2 SMNVEV (reference sequence). The CDR3 loop reads CANLSTGPDTQYF. The CDR3 nucleotides are TGTGCCAACCTTAGCACGGGCCCAGATACGCAGTATTTT.

Comment on this clone: At one boundary the junction diverges from the germline segment, which might be a read error. The chain couples TRBV11-2 to TRBJ2-5, with D maybe TRBD2 (7 bases). CDR1 SGHAT and CDR2 FQNNGV come from the germline V gene. This CDR3 contains 14 residues. The CDR3 here is CASSLGGVPETQYF. CDR3 nucleotide sequence: TGTGCCAGCAGTTTAGGGGGGGTTCCGGAGACCCAGTACTTC.

The chain combines TRBV19 with TRBJ1-5, with a tentative D call TRBD1 (6 bases). With 5 bases removed from V and 0 bases from J, the gap between germline ends came to 23 bases. The length of the CDR3 is 19 residues. Germline CDR1 and CDR2: LNHDA and SQIVND (reference sequence). CDR3 DNA sequence: TGTGCCAGTAGTCCATCCGGGACACTGGGAACATATAGCAATCAGCCCCAGCATTTT. Translation gives CASSPSGTLGTYSNQPQHF.

This chain uses TRBV4-2 with TRBJ2-3; TRBD2 matches 9 bases. The J segment lost 4 bases and the V segment lost 0 bases, leaving 8 bases of the junction unmatched. There are 17 residues in the CDR3. Germline CDR1 reads LGHNA; CDR2 reads YNFKEQ. CDR3 bases: TGTGCCAGCAGCCAAGATTTCGGCGGGGGGGCCCCAGATACGCAGTATTTT. This encodes CASSQDFGGGAPDTQYF.

J is TRBJ1-5 and V is TRBV3-1 (or the pseudogene TRBV3-2); weak D call: TRBD1 (5 bases). Germline V CDR1 and CDR2: LGHDT, YNNKEL (reference sequence). The CDR3 spans 15 residues. V was shortened by 6 bases and J by 4 bases, with 16 bases between the two germline ends. The CDR3 region is CASRSRQGMNQPQHF. DNA of the CDR3: TGTGCCAGCAGGTCCCGCCAGGGTATGAATCAGCCCCAGCATTTT.

CDR3 nucleotide sequence: TGCGCCAGCAGCCAAGATCTGGGGGGGGATACGCAGTATTTT. Translated: CASSQDLGGDTQYF. The rearrangement links TRBV4-3 to TRBJ2-3; 7 nucleotides match TRBD2. Trimming cost V 0 bases and J 6 bases; bases outside gene matches: 3. Per the germline V gene, CDR1 is LGHNA and CDR2 is YSLEER. This CDR3 region has 14 residues.

This clone was counted only a few times. Germline and junction disagree at one end, which may indicate a read error. This chain joins TRBV5-1 and TRBJ2-7, with D possibly called TRBD1 or TRBD2 (5 bases each). This CDR3 has 15 residues. The germline V gene encodes CDR1 SGHRS and CDR2 YFSETQ. Here the CDR3 DNA reads TGCGCCAGCAGGTTGGGGGACGCCAGCTCCTACGAGCAGTACTTC. This translates into CASRLGDASSYEQYF.

The rearrangement joins TRBV9 to TRBJ2-2; D is tentatively TRBD1 or TRBD2 (6 bases each). The CDR3 runs to 17 residues. V was shortened by 4 bases and J by 2 bases, with 18 bases between the two germline ends. Germline V gives CDR1 SGDLS, CDR2 YYNGEE. CDR3 loop: CASSSTFGGHNTGELFF. The DNA for the CDR3 is TGTGCCAGCAGCTCTACCTTTGGGGGGCATAACACCGGGGAGCTGTTTTTT.

The CDR3 DNA reads TGTGCCAGCAGCGGGCGGTCCGAGAGCACTGAAGCTTTCTTT. Translated: CASSGRSESTEAFF. The V call is TRBV6-5, the J call TRBJ1-1; D is ambiguous. The germline gives CDR1 MNHEY, CDR2 SVGAGI. The ends were cut back, 6 bases at V and 4 bases at J, with 15 bases in the middle. The CDR3 runs 14 residues.